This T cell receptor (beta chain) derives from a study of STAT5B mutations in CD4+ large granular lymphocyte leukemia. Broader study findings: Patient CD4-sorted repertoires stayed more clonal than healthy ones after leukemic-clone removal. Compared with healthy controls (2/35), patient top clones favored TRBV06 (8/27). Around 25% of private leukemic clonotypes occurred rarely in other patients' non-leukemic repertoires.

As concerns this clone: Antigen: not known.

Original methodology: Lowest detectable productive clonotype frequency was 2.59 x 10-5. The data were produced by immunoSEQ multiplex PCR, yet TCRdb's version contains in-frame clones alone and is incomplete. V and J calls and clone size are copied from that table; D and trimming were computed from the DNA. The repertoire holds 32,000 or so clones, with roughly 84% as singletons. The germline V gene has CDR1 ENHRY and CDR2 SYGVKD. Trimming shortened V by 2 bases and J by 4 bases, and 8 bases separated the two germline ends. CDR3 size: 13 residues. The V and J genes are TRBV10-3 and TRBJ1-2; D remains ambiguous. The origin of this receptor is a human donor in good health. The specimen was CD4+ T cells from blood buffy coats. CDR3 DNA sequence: TGTGCCATCAGTGAGGGAGGGCCCTATGGCTACACCTTC. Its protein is CAISEGGPYGYTF.